A single sample gave rise to the 21 T cell receptor beta chains below, sequenced in a study of T cell changes during pregnancy in multiple sclerosis. The repertoire was sequenced with immunoSEQ multiplex PCR; TCRdb's copy has only in-frame clones and lacks some. This table holds around 59,000 clones, about 92% found once. The sample was CD8+ T cells from peripheral blood mononuclear cells, taken in the second trimester of pregnancy. The receptors were sampled from a female donor with multiple sclerosis, enrolled in a pregnancy study.

The chain employs TRBV29-1 and TRBJ2-2, with 9 positions matching TRBD1. CDR3 size: 14 residues. The germline CDR1 and CDR2 sequences are SQVTM and ANQGSEA. After removal of 2 bases from V and 6 bases from J, the junction contained 4 bases not matched to a gene. In DNA form, the CDR3 reads TGCAGCGTTGAATACAGGGGGCTAGCCGGGGAGCTGTTTTTT. This sequence encodes CSVEYRGLAGELFF.

The V call is TRBV4-1, the J call TRBJ2-1; D might be TRBD2 (5 bases). This CDR3 has 18 amino acids. The germline V gene encodes CDR1 MGHRA and CDR2 YSYEKL. V was pared by 1 base and J by 3 bases, with 19 bases between. CDR3 bases: TGCGCCAGCAGCCAAGCCGCACTAGGTGGGAAGGACTACAATGAGCAGTTCTTC. Translating it yields CASSQAALGGKDYNEQFF.

V usage is TRBV15 and J usage is TRBJ1-5, with D possibly TRBD1 on 5 matching bases. Trimming took 0 bases from V and 7 from J, leaving 19 bases between them. Germline CDR1 LNHNV, CDR2 YYDKDF (reference sequence). This CDR3 has 17 residues. The CDR3: CATSRDEMGGWTQPQHF. CDR3 bases: TGTGCCACCAGCAGAGATGAGATGGGGGGGTGGACCCAGCCCCAGCATTTT.

This chain connects TRBV7-9 to TRBJ2-2; D may be TRBD1 (5 bases). Germline lookup yields CDR1 SEHNR and CDR2 FQNEAQ (reference sequence). With 3 bases removed from V and 6 bases from J, the gap between germline ends came to 14 bases. This CDR3 contains 15 residues. The CDR3 spells CASSFSGALSGELFF. The CDR3 bases are TGTGCCAGCAGCTTTTCTGGGGCGCTCTCCGGGGAGCTGTTTTTT.

The rearrangement links TRBV29-1 to TRBJ1-2; TRBD1 matches 7 bases. The junction had 6 bases not matched to a gene; V was cut back by 6 bases and J by 8 bases. CDR3 size: 11 residues. Per the germline V gene, CDR1 is SQVTM and CDR2 is ANQGSEA. The CDR3 DNA is TGCAGCGTGACAGGGAGTCAGGGCTACACCTTC. Amino acid sequence: CSVTGSQGYTF.

This clone came up once. The CDR3 protein is CATSRTSGSSNEQFF. The CDR3 nucleotides are TGTGCCACCAGCAGGACTAGCGGGAGCTCCAATGAGCAGTTCTTC. The V gene is TRBV15, the J gene TRBJ2-1, with 12 nucleotides matching TRBD2. The CDR3 consists of 15 residues. Germline assignment: CDR1 LNHNV and CDR2 YYDKDF (reference sequence). With V trimmed by 3 bases and J by 6 bases, 3 bases remained unmatched.

The chain carries TRBV25-1 and TRBJ1-1; 8 bases line up with TRBD1. The CDR3 is 16 residues long. The ends lost 4 bases at V and 4 bases at J; junction bases unmatched: 11. CDR1 and CDR2 (germline): MGHDK, SYGVNS. The CDR3 sequence is CASSGGRGRKGTEAFF. The CDR3 nucleotides read TGTGCCAGCAGTGGGGGCAGGGGGCGAAAGGGCACTGAAGCTTTCTTT. Supplemented by reference TRBV25-1 and TRBJ1-1, the full variable domain reads EADIYQTPRYLVIGTGKKITLECSQTMGHDKMYWYQQDPGMELHLIHYSYGVNSTEKGDLSSESTVSRIRTEHFPLTLESARPSHTSQYLCASSGGRGRKGTEAFFGQGTRLTVV.

The chain is built from TRBV27 and TRBJ1-2; 9 nucleotides match TRBD1. V trimming: 5 bases; J trimming: 6 bases; junction bases outside the gene matches: 7. The CDR3 spans 14 residues. CDR1 and CDR2 (germline): MNHEY, SMNVEV (reference sequence). The CDR3 region has the DNA TGTGCCAGCAGTCCGACAGGGGGTTTAAATGGCTACACCTTC. Translation gives CASSPTGGLNGYTF.

The chain uses TRBV9 and TRBJ2-2; TRBD2 aligns across 10 bases. Germline CDR1 SGDLS, CDR2 YYNGEE. The trim removed 0 bases at V and 5 bases at J, leaving 7 bases unmatched. The CDR3 covers 17 residues. Here the CDR3 DNA reads TGTGCCAGCAGCGTAGCTCGCCTAGCGGGAGTTACCGGGGAGCTGTTTTTT. Translating it yields CASSVARLAGVTGELFF.

V and J are TRBV15 and TRBJ2-2; D perhaps matches TRBD1 (6 bases). The CDR3 covers 15 residues. The germline V and J ends were trimmed by 5 bases and 1 base, with 11 bases remaining between them. CDR1 and CDR2 from the germline V gene are LNHNV and YYDKDF (reference sequence). The CDR3 sequence: CATSGQGQNTGELFF. CDR3 nucleotide sequence: TGTGCCACCAGCGGCCAGGGACAGAACACCGGGGAGCTGTTTTTT.

This clone appeared once. The CDR3 region is CASSYPGQDSNQPQHF. The CDR3 nucleotides are TGTGCCAGCAGTTACCCGGGACAGGATAGCAATCAGCCCCAGCATTTT. The genes are TRBV6-6 and TRBJ1-5, with 8 positions matching TRBD1. V dropped 2 bases and J dropped 0; count of bases not matched to a gene: 3. Germline-derived CDR1 and CDR2 are MNHNY and SVGAGI (reference sequence). This CDR3 has 16 amino acids.

The V call is TRBV7-2, the J call TRBJ1-2, with D tentatively TRBD1 (5 bases). The CDR3 is 12 residues long. V was cut by 4 bases and J by 5 bases, with 8 bases left in between. Germline lookup yields CDR1 SGHTA and CDR2 FQGNSA. This CDR3 is CASSSTAYGYTF. CDR3 sequence (DNA): TGTGCCAGCAGCTCGACAGCATATGGCTACACCTTC.

J is TRBJ1-2 and V is TRBV7-9; the match to TRBD1 covers 7 bases. Losses at the gene ends were 7 bases for V and 7 bases for J; bases not matched to a gene: 18. The CDR3 is made up of 16 amino acids. The germline V gene encodes CDR1 SEHNR and CDR2 FQNEAQ (reference sequence). The CDR3 sequence is CASTFPQGGGRSGYTF. DNA for the CDR3: TGTGCCAGCACCTTCCCCCAAGGAGGGGGCCGGAGTGGCTACACCTTC.

V is TRBV28 and J is TRBJ2-7; D unclear. The CDR3 covers 13 residues. V dropped 5 bases and J dropped 0 bases, with 8 bases sitting between them. Germline loops: CDR1 MDHEN, CDR2 SYDVKM. CDR3 DNA sequence: TGTGCCAGCAGTCCCTCTTCCTCCTACGAGCAGTACTTC. Protein: CASSPSSSYEQYF.

J is TRBJ2-3 and V is TRBV4-3; D not certain. Germline V gene lookup returns CDR1 LGHNA and CDR2 YSLEER. This CDR3 region has 15 residues. V was pared by 0 bases and J by 2 bases, with 9 bases between. DNA for the CDR3: TGCGCCAGCAGCCAAGACCCAGGAATCACAGATACGCAGTATTTT. The encoded protein is CASSQDPGITDTQYF.

This clone appeared once. The chain is built from TRBV9 and TRBJ2-1; tentative D call: TRBD2 (7 bases). The CDR3 sequence is 14 residues long. The V gene's germline CDR1 is SGDLS and CDR2 YYNGEE. Deletions cut 6 bases from V and 5 bases from J, with 15 bases between. CDR3 residues: CASTLGGRDNEQFF. As DNA, the CDR3 is TGTGCCAGCACCTTGGGGGGGCGGGACAATGAGCAGTTCTTC.

The chain links TRBV4-3 to TRBJ2-5; no reliable D call. This CDR3 has 13 residues. Germline V gene data show CDR1 as LGHNA and CDR2 as YSLEER. V lost 0 bases, J lost 2 bases, and 4 bases lay in between. The CDR3 DNA sequence: TGCGCCAGCAGCCAAGACTTTCAAGAGACCCAGTACTTC. As protein: CASSQDFQETQYF.

The chain carries TRBV2 and TRBJ2-7, with TRBD1 matching over 10 bases. The CDR3 length is 15 residues. J gave up 0 bases and V 6 bases, and 5 bases lay outside the gene matches. The germline V gene has CDR1 SNHLY and CDR2 FYNNEI. The CDR3 DNA sequence: TGTGCCAGCAGGGACAGGGGGGGGGTCTCCTACGAGCAGTACTTC. Translated, it gives CASRDRGGVSYEQYF.

The chain combines TRBV30 with TRBJ1-1; D might be TRBD1 (5 bases). Germline-derived CDR1 and CDR2 are GTSNPN and SVGIG (reference sequence). The CDR3 spans 12 residues. V lost 5 bases and J lost 5, with 12 bases in between. The CDR3 bases are TGTGCCTGGGGGAGGCCAGGGACTGAAGCTTTCTTT. This codes for CAWGRPGTEAFF.

This clone was observed a single time. The chain combines TRBV4-1 with TRBJ2-2, with a possible D match to TRBD2 (5 bases). CDR3 size: 14 residues. Trimming removed 4 bases at V and 6 bases at J, with 12 bases between. Germline lookup yields CDR1 MGHRA and CDR2 YSYEKL. The DNA of the CDR3 is TGCGCCAGCAGCCTAACCCGAGGGCCCGGGGAGCTGTTTTTT. It is translated as CASSLTRGPGELFF.

The rearrangement links TRBV28 to TRBJ1-1; 8 bases are shared with TRBD1. V gave up 5 bases and J gave up 4 bases; unmatched junction bases: 6. The CDR3 runs to 14 residues. The germline gives CDR1 MDHEN, CDR2 SYDVKM. The CDR3 DNA reads TGTGCCAGCAGTCCGACAGGGGTCGGCACTGAAGCTTTCTTT. This codes for CASSPTGVGTEAFF.